This T cell receptor beta chain was obtained from a study of blood T cell repertoires in COVID-19. Background on the study: Recovered status applied to Cohort 3 donors who had two consecutive negative PCRs. It also applied to those with clearance or with symptom resolution.

Participants had their cohort set by participant-reported clinical history. This clone was found once. Original processing notes: Estimation of nucleated cell counts relied on the amplification of reference gene primers. Sequenced by immunoSEQ multiplex PCR; TCRdb stores in-frame clones only, minus some. The V and J calls and the clone size are those of that table, but D and trimming were determined from the DNA. The data hold approximately 240,000 clones, with approximately 87% observed a single time. Sequences were obtained from PBMCs or T cells enriched from blood (not recorded which). This receptor was taken from a woman aged 45-65 years in a cohort exposed to, infected with or recovered from COVID-19 (not recorded which).

CDR3 residues: CASSLQRGPTDTQYF. The CDR3 bases are TGCGCCAGCAGCTTGCAGCGGGGGCCAACAGATACGCAGTATTTT. The genes are TRBV5-1 and TRBJ2-3; TRBD2 matches 8 bases. CDR1 and CDR2 (germline): SGHRS, YFSETQ. This CDR3 spans 15 amino acids. V was clipped by 1 base and J by 3 bases; unmatched bases: 4. The full variable domain, its missing parts supplied by reference TRBV5-1 and TRBJ2-3, is KAGVTQTPRYLIKTRGQQVTLSCSPISGHRSVSWYQQTPGQGLQFLFEYFSETQRNKGNFPGRFSGRQFSNSRSEMNVSTLELGDSALYLCASSLQRGPTDTQYFGPGTRLTVL.